These 10 T cell receptor beta chains originate from one sample sequenced in a study of brain T cells in children with intractable seizures. Sequenced by immunoSEQ multiplex PCR; TCRdb stores in-frame clones only, minus some. Of 300,000 to 400,000 clones in the sample, more than 85% were seen once. Time point in this sample: blood from clinic visit 5 months post-surgery; TSC patient then seizure free. Here the sequenced sample was peripheral blood, taken 4 to 5 months after surgery. These TCRs come from a boy under two years old with tuberous sclerosis and intractable seizures.

Here the CDR3 reads CASSYDSSGWRKGYTF. The DNA for the CDR3 is TGTGCCAGCAGTTACGACTCAAGTGGATGGCGTAAAGGCTACACCTTC. V gene TRBV6-5 combines with J gene TRBJ1-2; D is unresolved. This CDR3 comprises 16 residues. The V gene's germline CDR1 is MNHEY and CDR2 SVGAGI. V was trimmed by 2 bases and J by 8 bases, leaving 21 bases between them.

The genes are TRBV19 and TRBJ2-7, with 10 bases that match TRBD1. Trimming took 10 bases from V and 5 from J; bases not matched to a gene: 5. This CDR3 spans 12 amino acids. CDR1 is LNHDA, CDR2 SQIVND, per germline (reference sequence). CDR3 residues: CATGQGKDEQYF. DNA for the CDR3: TGTGCCACGGGACAGGGGAAGGACGAGCAGTACTTC. Full variable domain (missing parts from reference TRBV19 and TRBJ2-7): DGGITQSPKYLFRKEGQNVTLSCEQNLNHDAMYWYRQDPGQGLRLIYYSQIVNDFQKGDIAEGYSVSREKKESFPLTVTSAQKNPTAFYLCATGQGKDEQYFGPGTRLTVT.

This CDR3 reads CASSLAETQYF. The CDR3 region has the DNA TGTGCCAGCAGCTTAGCGGAGACCCAGTACTTC. The V gene is TRBV7-9, the J gene TRBJ2-5, with D unresolved. The V gene lost 0 bases and the J gene lost 5 bases, with 1 base spanning the gap. Germline loops: CDR1 SEHNR, CDR2 FQNEAQ (reference sequence). The CDR3 has 11 residues.

This chain links TRBV6-5 with TRBJ2-7, with D hard to call. CDR1 and CDR2 from the germline V gene are MNHEY and SVGAGI. The length of the CDR3 is 13 residues. V was clipped by 2 bases and J by 2 bases, with 7 bases between them. CDR3 sequence: CASSYREAYEQYF. The CDR3 bases are TGTGCCAGCAGTTACCGCGAAGCCTACGAGCAGTACTTC.

The chain employs TRBV9 and TRBJ2-1; D not resolved. V was pared by 0 bases and J by 4 bases, with 17 bases between. Germline-derived CDR1 and CDR2 are SGDLS and YYNGEE. The CDR3 covers 17 residues. The CDR3 loop is CASSVVPYTTQYNEQFF. DNA of the CDR3: TGTGCCAGCAGCGTAGTTCCATATACCACTCAATACAATGAGCAGTTCTTC.

This chain connects TRBV24-1 to TRBJ2-7, with D perhaps matching TRBD1 (6 bases). This CDR3 is built from 13 residues. V lost 2 bases and J lost 7, with 11 bases in between. Germline V gives CDR1 KGHDR, CDR2 SFDVKD. CDR3 coding DNA: TGTGCCACCAGTGATTCCACAGGGCGGGAGCAGTACTTC. It encodes CATSDSTGREQYF.

The gene calls are TRBV9 and TRBJ1-1; 9 positions agree with TRBD1. Looked up from germline, CDR1 is SGDLS and CDR2 is YYNGEE. After removal of 4 bases from V and 5 bases from J, the junction contained 6 bases not matched to a gene. The CDR3 sequence is 14 residues long. CDR3 loop: CASSPGTGLTEAFF. The CDR3 region has the DNA TGTGCCAGCAGCCCCGGGACAGGGCTGACTGAAGCTTTCTTT.

The CDR3 DNA sequence: TGTGCCAGTAGTTTCTCGGGACGGAACACCGGGGAGCTGTTTTTT. Translation gives CASSFSGRNTGELFF. V usage is TRBV19 and J usage is TRBJ2-2; D is tentatively TRBD1 or TRBD2 (5 bases each). CDR1 and CDR2 (germline): LNHDA, SQIVND (reference sequence). V shed 5 bases and J shed 1 base, with 11 bases lying between them. The CDR3 is made up of 15 amino acids.

In its sample, this clone was seen a few times. This chain joins TRBV2 and TRBJ1-5, with D unclear. This CDR3 region has 12 residues. The germline V and J ends were trimmed by 8 bases and 2 bases, with 7 bases remaining between them. Germline V CDR1 and CDR2: SNHLY, FYNNEI. The CDR3 loop reads CASAVGNQPQHF. The DNA of the CDR3 is TGTGCCAGCGCGGTCGGCAATCAGCCCCAGCATTTT.

V usage is TRBV24-1 and J usage is TRBJ2-5; TRBD1 matches 10 bases. Germline lookup yields CDR1 KGHDR and CDR2 SFDVKD. This CDR3 has 16 amino acids. The ends lost 3 bases at V and 4 bases at J; junction bases unmatched: 7. CDR3 nucleotide sequence: TGTGCCACCAGTGATCCTCAGGGGACAGGGGTAGAGACCCAGTACTTC. Protein sequence: CATSDPQGTGVETQYF.